The 4 T cell receptor beta chains below were found in one sample sequenced in a study of graft-versus-host responses after intestinal transplantation. Assay used: immunoSEQ multiplex PCR; TCRdb lists only in-frame clones, some missing. The sample lists around 100,000 clones, about 90% occurring once. The antigens these receptors bind are not known. The material was unstimulated CD4+ T cells sorted from spleen or lymph node cells, obtained before intestinal transplant. These receptors originate from a human donor who received an intestinal transplant.

The chain has TRBV7-9 and TRBJ2-7; 9 bases are a match to TRBD1. Trimming cost V 2 bases and J 6 bases; bases outside gene matches: 20. CDR3 length: 19 amino acids. In germline, CDR1 is SEHNR, CDR2 FQNEAQ (reference sequence). In DNA, the CDR3 is TGTGCCAGCAGCTTATACCCCTTTGGGGACAGGGCAGTAGCAGGCGAGCAGTACTTC. Amino acid sequence: CASSLYPFGDRAVAGEQYF.

J is TRBJ2-3 and V is TRBV5-1, with TRBD2 matching 9 bases. Germline V gene lookup returns CDR1 SGHRS and CDR2 YFSETQ. The ends lost 5 bases at V and 0 bases at J; junction bases unmatched: 19. The CDR3 spans 20 residues. CDR3 loop: CASSYAGWSGRTSSTDTQYF. The DNA of the CDR3 is TGCGCCAGCAGTTATGCCGGTTGGAGCGGGAGGACGAGTAGCACAGATACGCAGTATTTT.

The chain couples TRBV11-1 to TRBJ2-2; D gene uncertain. V lost 5 bases, J lost 4 bases, and 26 bases lay in between. The CDR3 has 19 amino acids. From germline, CDR1 is SGHAT and CDR2 FQDESV (reference sequence). The CDR3 sequence: CASSPTRAKGLGSTGELFF. CDR3 nucleotides: TGTGCCAGCAGCCCTACTCGAGCCAAAGGGTTAGGCAGCACCGGGGAGCTGTTTTTT. Filled out from reference TRBV11-1 and TRBJ2-2, the complete variable domain reads EAEVAQSPRYKITEKSQAVAFWCDPISGHATLYWYRQILGQGPELLVQFQDESVVDDSQLPKDRFSAERLKGVDSTLKIQPAELGDSAMYLCASSPTRAKGLGSTGELFFGEGSRLTVL.

This chain links TRBV7-9 with TRBJ1-1; D unclear. Deletions cut 1 base from V and 5 bases from J, with 14 bases between. Germline V gene lookup returns CDR1 SEHNR and CDR2 FQNEAQ (reference sequence). The CDR3 totals 15 residues. The CDR3 loop reads CASSLGFEGGTEAFF. For the CDR3, the DNA is TGTGCCAGCAGCTTAGGGTTTGAGGGAGGGACTGAAGCTTTCTTT.